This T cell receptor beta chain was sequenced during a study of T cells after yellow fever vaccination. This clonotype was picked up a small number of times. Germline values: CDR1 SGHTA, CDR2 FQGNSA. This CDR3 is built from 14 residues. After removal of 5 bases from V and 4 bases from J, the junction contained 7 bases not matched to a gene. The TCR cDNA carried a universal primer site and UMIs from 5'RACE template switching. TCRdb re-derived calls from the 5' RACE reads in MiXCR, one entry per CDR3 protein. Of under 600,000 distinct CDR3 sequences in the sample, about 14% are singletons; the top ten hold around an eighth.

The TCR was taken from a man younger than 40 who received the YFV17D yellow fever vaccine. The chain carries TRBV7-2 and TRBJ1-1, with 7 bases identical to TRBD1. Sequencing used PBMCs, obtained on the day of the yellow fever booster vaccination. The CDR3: CASSTQGGSTEAFF. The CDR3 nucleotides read TGTGCCAGCAGCACCCAGGGGGGGAGCACTGAAGCTTTCTTT. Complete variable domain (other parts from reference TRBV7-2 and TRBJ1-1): GAGVSQSPSNKVTEKGKDVELRCDPISGHTALYWYRQSLGQGLEFLIYFQGNSAPDKSGLPSDRFSAERTGGSVSTLTIQRTQQEDSAVYLCASSTQGGSTEAFFGQGTRLTVV.